One sample yielded the 6 T cell receptor beta chains listed below, sequenced in a study of T cell changes during pregnancy in multiple sclerosis. Method: immunoSEQ multiplex PCR; TCRdb's copy keeps in-frame clones and lacks some. The table lists 70,000 to 80,000 clones, 80% to 95% of them singletons, with about 0.45% in the top ten. Material: CD4+ T cells from peripheral blood mononuclear cells, obtained before pregnancy. The receptors here all came from a female donor with multiple sclerosis, enrolled in a pregnancy study.

In regard to this clone: The sample has other DNA sequences that encode this CDR3 too. This chain links TRBV2 with TRBJ2-7; D might be TRBD2 (5 bases). In germline, CDR1 is SNHLY, CDR2 FYNNEI. Trimming removed 4 bases at V and 4 bases at J, with 8 bases between. This CDR3 comprises 12 residues. CDR3 nucleotide sequence: TGTGCCAGCAGTGTCGAGGGTTACGAGCAGTACTTC. It yields the protein CASSVEGYEQYF. Variable domain in full (rest from reference TRBV2 and TRBJ2-7): EPEVTQTPSHQVTQMGQEVILRCVPISNHLYFYWYRQILGQKVEFLVSFYNNEISEKSEIFDDQFSVERPDGSNFTLKIRSTKLEDSAMYFCASSVEGYEQYFGPGTRLTVT.

This rearrangement joins TRBV15 to TRBJ1-3; D perhaps matches TRBD1 (5 bases). The CDR3 runs to 15 residues. V dropped 0 bases and J dropped 2 bases, with 8 bases sitting between them. From germline, CDR1 is LNHNV and CDR2 YYDKDF (reference sequence). The DNA of the CDR3 is TGTGCCACCAGCAGAGATCCAGGGACTGGAAACACCATATATTTT. Protein: CATSRDPGTGNTIYF.

The chain employs TRBV7-2 and TRBJ1-2; weak D call: TRBD1 (6 bases). The CDR3 has 12 amino acids. Trimming shortened V by 10 bases and J by 0 bases, and 9 bases separated the two germline ends. Germline V gives CDR1 SGHTA, CDR2 FQGNSA. CDR3 coding DNA: TGTGCCACCAGACAGGCTAACTATGGCTACACCTTC. Protein sequence: CATRQANYGYTF. The full variable domain, in which reference TRBV7-2 and TRBJ1-2 provide the parts outside the CDR3, is GAGVSQSPSNKVTEKGKDVELRCDPISGHTALYWYRQSLGQGLEFLIYFQGNSAPDKSGLPSDRFSAERTGGSVSTLTIQRTQQEDSAVYLCATRQANYGYTFGSGTRLTVV.

The chain is built from TRBV28 and TRBJ1-2; D might be TRBD1 (5 bases). Trimming removed 6 bases at V and 8 bases at J, with 13 bases between. Germline V lookup: CDR1 MDHEN, CDR2 SYDVKM. This CDR3 contains 12 residues. The DNA for the CDR3 is TGTGCCAGCAGAGAAGGAGGGGACGGCTACACCTTC. Translation gives CASREGGDGYTF.

This chain joins TRBV4-2 and TRBJ2-5, with D possibly being TRBD1 (5 bases). The CDR3 has 15 residues. Trimming stripped 6 bases from V and 0 bases from J, with 14 bases between. CDR1 and CDR2 from the germline V gene are LGHNA and YNFKEQ. The CDR3 coding sequence is TGTGCCAGCAGTCACAGGTGGGGAAACCAAGAGACCCAGTACTTC. It codes for CASSHRWGNQETQYF.

The CDR3 spells CASSSDAGTGVGYTF. DNA for the CDR3: TGCGCCAGCAGCTCCGATGCCGGGACAGGGGTCGGCTACACCTTC. The chain employs TRBV5-1 and TRBJ1-2; TRBD1 aligns across 10 bases. V was pared by 3 bases and J by 8 bases, with 10 bases of the junction left unmatched. The CDR3 has 15 residues. Looked up from germline, CDR1 is SGHRS and CDR2 is YFSETQ.